The rows below give T cell receptor beta chains drawn from one sample of a study of shared clonotypes between healthy human individuals. TCRdb's table, derived via immunoSEQ multiplex PCR, lists solely in-frame clones and lacks some. The table records roughly 2.5 million clones, approximately 94% of them present only once. The sample taken for sequencing was naive CD4+ T cells sorted from blood. The receptor set was obtained from a man aged 18-30 years in good health. Both conserved end residues are part of each CDR3. Fields, in order: V gene, D gene, J gene, CDR3 protein, CDR3 DNA. D genes are given only for firm matches.

V gene: TRBV11-3; D gene: .; J gene: TRBJ2-5; CDR3 protein: CASSRQFQETQYF; CDR3 DNA: TGTGCCAGCAGTCGACAGTTCCAAGAGACCCAGTACTTC
V gene: TRBV28; D gene: TRBD2; J gene: TRBJ2-7; CDR3 protein: CASRISGSIYEQYF; CDR3 DNA: TGTGCCAGCAGGATTAGCGGGAGTATCTACGAGCAGTACTTC
V gene: TRBV11-2; D gene: .; J gene: TRBJ2-3; CDR3 protein: CASSPRTVSTDTQYF; CDR3 DNA: TGTGCCAGCAGCCCACGGACAGTTAGCACAGATACGCAGTATTTT
V gene: TRBV5-8; D gene: .; J gene: TRBJ2-2; CDR3 protein: CASSLTGKTGELFF; CDR3 DNA: TGTGCCAGCAGCTTGACAGGGAAGACCGGGGAGCTGTTTTTT
V gene: TRBV4-3; D gene: TRBD1; J gene: TRBJ1-2; CDR3 protein: CASSQNRGFFDGYTF; CDR3 DNA: TGCGCCAGCAGCCAGAACAGGGGGTTTTTTGATGGCTACACCTTC
V gene: TRBV5-6; D gene: .; J gene: TRBJ1-6; CDR3 protein: CASSLGSTNSPLHF; CDR3 DNA: TGTGCCAGCAGCTTGGGCAGCACTAATTCACCCCTCCACTTT
V gene: TRBV4-1; D gene: .; J gene: TRBJ2-2; CDR3 protein: CASSQDGSFTGELFF; CDR3 DNA: TGCGCCAGCAGCCAAGATGGATCCTTCACCGGGGAGCTGTTTTTT
V gene: TRBV2; D gene: .; J gene: TRBJ1-1; CDR3 protein: CASSWEANTEAFF; CDR3 DNA: TGTGCCAGCAGTTGGGAAGCGAACACTGAAGCTTTCTTT
V gene: TRBV10-3; D gene: TRBD1; J gene: TRBJ2-7; CDR3 protein: CAISDWDRDRGDEQYF; CDR3 DNA: TGTGCCATCAGTGATTGGGACCGGGACAGGGGCGACGAGCAGTACTTC
V gene: TRBV19; D gene: TRBD2; J gene: TRBJ2-7; CDR3 protein: CASSIKTSGAGEQYF; CDR3 DNA: TGTGCCAGTAGTATCAAGACTAGCGGTGCGGGGGAGCAGTACTTC
V gene: TRBV5-1; D gene: .; J gene: TRBJ1-1; CDR3 protein: CASSLSAREGSTEAFF; CDR3 DNA: TGCGCCAGCAGCTTGTCAGCACGGGAAGGAAGCACTGAAGCTTTCTTT